Listed below are T cell receptor beta chains from one sample, sequenced in a study of T cell responses to AZD1222 COVID-19 vaccine. Profiled with immunoSEQ multiplex PCR; TCRdb holds only in-frame clones, not every one. Of 150,000 or so clones in the sample, approximately 88% are singletons; the top ten hold about 3.2%. The sequencing here drew on peripheral blood, taken on day 0 of MenACWY control vaccination. Receptor source: an adult in good health. CDR3s include the opening cysteine and the closing phenylalanine or tryptophan. Each record gives: J gene, clone size, D gene, V gene, CDR3 protein, CDR3 DNA. A D gene is named only where the DNA matches it firmly. Clone size is shown for a subset of rows, as once, few, many or a class of expanded clone.

J gene: TRBJ1-2; clone size: -; D gene: -; V gene: TRBV7-8; CDR3 protein: CASSLARPPYGYTF; CDR3 DNA: TGTGCCAGCAGCTTAGCAAGGCCCCCCTATGGCTACACCTTC
J gene: TRBJ1-1; clone size: -; D gene: -; V gene: TRBV28; CDR3 protein: CASLPRGLYTEAFF; CDR3 DNA: TGTGCCAGCCTCCCCAGGGGCTTGTACACTGAAGCTTTCTTT
J gene: TRBJ2-2; clone size: once; D gene: -; V gene: TRBV20-1; CDR3 protein: CSASVGTRNTGELFF; CDR3 DNA: TGCAGTGCTAGTGTTGGGACAAGAAACACCGGGGAGCTGTTTTTT
J gene: TRBJ2-2; clone size: few; D gene: TRBD2; V gene: TRBV3-1/TRBV3-2; CDR3 protein: CASSQTLAGGPGELFF; CDR3 DNA: TGTGCCAGCAGCCAGACACTAGCGGGAGGGCCCGGGGAGCTGTTTTTT
J gene: TRBJ1-2; clone size: -; D gene: -; V gene: TRBV3-1/TRBV3-2; CDR3 protein: CASSQVPGTYTF; CDR3 DNA: TGTGCCAGCAGCCAAGTTCCGGGCACCTACACCTTC
J gene: TRBJ1-1; clone size: -; D gene: TRBD1; V gene: TRBV30; CDR3 protein: CAWGQGTEAFF; CDR3 DNA: TGTGCCTGGGGACAGGGCACTGAAGCTTTCTTT
J gene: TRBJ1-1; clone size: -; D gene: -; V gene: TRBV30; CDR3 protein: CAWSAPPQAPEAFF; CDR3 DNA: TGTGCCTGGAGTGCCCCCCCCCAAGCGCCAGAAGCTTTCTTT
J gene: TRBJ2-2; clone size: -; D gene: -; V gene: TRBV5-1; CDR3 protein: CASSLQGPNTGELFF; CDR3 DNA: TGCGCCAGCAGCTTACAGGGTCCGAACACCGGGGAGCTGTTTTTT
J gene: TRBJ2-2; clone size: -; D gene: -; V gene: TRBV7-3; CDR3 protein: CASSPGTPGTGELFF; CDR3 DNA: TGTGCCAGCAGCCCTGGGACCCCCGGGACCGGGGAGCTGTTTTTT
J gene: TRBJ1-5; clone size: -; D gene: -; V gene: TRBV6-5; CDR3 protein: CASSYWGADQPQHF; CDR3 DNA: TGTGCCAGCAGTTATTGGGGAGCCGATCAGCCCCAGCATTTT